This T cell receptor (beta chain) comes out of a study of cytomegalovirus exposure and HLA in healthy donors. Overall study context: Later analysis reported that the 120 or so validation repertoires shared the platform of the 500 to 850 first-cohort repertoires. The study, taken as a whole, reports: Cytomegalovirus association was assigned to more than 150 TCR beta chains. The tendency of first-cohort TCR clusters to co-occur in the 120 or so validation repertoires was the finding of a later analysis.

The validation cohort, a group of more than 100 subjects, included the donors and was separate from the roughly 620-subject first cohort. As regards this clone: Its cognate antigen is unknown.

Germline V lookup: CDR1 SQVTM, CDR2 ANQGSEA. The CDR3 spans 12 residues. J was trimmed by 3 bases and V by 7 bases; bases with no gene match: 4. The repertoire was sequenced with immunoSEQ multiplex PCR; TCRdb's copy has only in-frame clones and lacks some. Of about 68,000 clones in the sample, about 90% were seen once. J is TRBJ1-2 and V is TRBV29-1; 8 positions match TRBD1. The source is a young man in good health and CMV-seronegative. Material for sequencing was PBMCs. The CDR3 here is CSGVQGDYGYTF. In DNA form, the CDR3 reads TGCAGCGGAGTACAGGGGGACTATGGCTACACCTTC. The full variable domain, in which reference TRBV29-1 and TRBJ1-2 provide the parts outside the CDR3, is SAVISQKPSRDICQRGTSLTIQCQVDSQVTMMFWYRQQPGQSLTLIATANQGSEATYESGFVIDKFPISRPNLTFSTLTVSNMSPEDSSIYLCSGVQGDYGYTFGSGTRLTVV.